This TCR beta chain was identified during a study of human T cells and chemical hapten exposure. This CDR3 region has 16 residues. CDR1 MNHEY and CDR2 SVGAGI come from the germline V gene. V was cut by 4 bases and J by 0 bases, with 13 bases left in between. What the library attached to individual cDNA molecules were unique molecular identifiers. Original methodology: Across samples, TCR counts had a median of about 92,000 and ranged from roughly 23,224 to 700,000. Using its own MiXCR run on the RACE reads, TCRdb lists one record per CDR3 protein. None of the V and J calls come from the authors' own analysis; TCRdb made them. The sample holds 150,000 or so distinct CDR3 sequences, roughly 15% seen once. Time point noted: patch test 1, 2 weeks after DPC sensitization. The treatment here: therapeutic diphenylcyclopropenone sensitization with weekly scalp DPC. Unfractionated whole blood was the source from which total RNA was extracted.

This clonotype turned up a few times. This material consisted of whole blood, taken in connection with sensitization to the hapten diphenylcyclopropenone (DPC). The chain joins TRBV6-5 to TRBJ2-1; D not certain. This receptor was obtained from a woman aged 25 to 39 with alopecia areata. Some clones in this sample may be carry-over from other donors' samples. The CDR3 DNA reads as TGTGCCAGCAGTTCGGGCAGACTGAGCTCCTACAATGAGCAGTTCTTC. Translation gives CASSSGRLSSYNEQFF.